Below are 7 T cell receptor beta chains sequenced from a single sample in a study of memory CD4+ T cells and cytomegalovirus serostatus. Single viable CD3+CD4+CD8-CD45RO+ cells were sorted as the memory CD4+ T cells. The repertoire was sequenced with immunoSEQ multiplex PCR; TCRdb's copy has only in-frame clones and lacks some. The data show 40,000 or so clones, nearly 80% seen once. Material: memory CD4+ T cells from blood. These receptors were collected from an adult in good health and CMV-seronegative.

V usage is TRBV5-1 and J usage is TRBJ2-7; tentative D call: TRBD1 (6 bases). Germline lookup yields CDR1 SGHRS and CDR2 YFSETQ. The germline V and J ends were trimmed by 5 bases and 3 bases, with 15 bases remaining between them. CDR3 size: 14 residues. CDR3 sequence (DNA): TGCGCCAGCAGGGCCGGGACAACGAACTACGAGCAGTACTTC. Its protein product is CASRAGTTNYEQYF.

The V and J genes are TRBV7-8 and TRBJ1-2; a possible D gene is TRBD1 (5 bases). Germline loops: CDR1 SGHVS, CDR2 FQNEAQ. V lost 1 base and J lost 5, with 14 bases in between. The CDR3 contains 15 residues. The CDR3 sequence is CASSLVEGSFYGYTF. The CDR3 nucleotides read TGTGCCAGCAGCTTAGTTGAGGGGTCGTTTTATGGCTACACCTTC.

Only a few counts were recorded for this clone. The CDR3: CASRADRVGTEAFF. CDR3 nucleotide sequence: TGTGCCAGCAGAGCGGACAGGGTGGGAACTGAAGCTTTCTTT. This rearrangement joins TRBV2 to TRBJ1-1, with 8 bases matching TRBD1. The CDR3 sequence is 14 residues long. The germline gives CDR1 SNHLY, CDR2 FYNNEI. V trimming: 6 bases; J trimming: 5 bases; junction bases outside the gene matches: 8.

This chain uses TRBV7-9 with TRBJ2-5, with D maybe TRBD1 (6 bases). Germline assignment: CDR1 SEHNR and CDR2 FQNEAQ (reference sequence). There are 16 residues in the CDR3. V lost 4 bases, J lost 1 base, and 16 bases lay in between. In DNA form, the CDR3 reads TGTGCCAGCAGCTCCCCCTCGACAGGCTTCCAAGAGACCCAGTACTTC. It specifies CASSSPSTGFQETQYF.

The V call is TRBV10-2, the J call TRBJ1-5, with 8 nucleotides matching TRBD1. Trimming cost V 3 bases and J 10 bases; bases outside gene matches: 11. Germline V lookup: CDR1 WSHSY, CDR2 SAAADI. The CDR3 extends over 15 amino acids. CDR3 sequence (DNA): TGCGCCAGCAGTGATAGGGGGACAGGTTTCCAACCCCAGCATTTT. Amino acids: CASSDRGTGFQPQHF.

J is TRBJ2-7 and V is TRBV2; 10 nucleotides match TRBD2. Germline V gene data show CDR1 as SNHLY and CDR2 as FYNNEI. The CDR3 sequence is 14 residues long. The V gene end was trimmed by 6 bases and the J gene end by 3 bases; junction bases not matched to a gene: 5. CDR3 DNA: TGTGCCAGCAGGGCCAGGACTAGCGGCTACGAGCAGTACTTC. It is translated as CASRARTSGYEQYF.

The rearrangement links TRBV27 to TRBJ1-4; TRBD1 aligns across 7 bases. The germline V gene has CDR1 MNHEY and CDR2 SMNVEV (reference sequence). Losses at the gene ends were 2 bases for V and 4 bases for J; bases not matched to a gene: 10. The CDR3 runs to 17 residues. DNA of the CDR3: TGTGCCAGCAGTTTACAAACTGGGGGACAGAATAATGAAAAACTGTTTTTT. The encoded protein is CASSLQTGGQNNEKLFF.